This T cell receptor (beta chain) emerged from a study of vaccination and CD4 T cells after COVID-19. Whole-study context: Spike peptides, overlapping and drawn from SARS-CoV-2, HCoV-NL63, HCoV-OC43 and HCoV-229E, were used to stimulate cells.

Regarding treatment: roughly 11-day PBMC culture with coronavirus spike peptide pools or control peptides (ViraFEST assay). Peptide pool stimulation in ViraFEST expanded antigen-specific T cells, whose TCRs were then sequenced. Wells that each held 1.5 million to 2 million PBMCs were cultured with around 9.4 IU/ml IL-2 and approximately 10 ug/ml peptide pools. Medium was half-exchanged with fresh IL-2 medium on days 3 and 7. To note about this clonotype: The antigen is unknown.

With V trimmed by 5 bases and J by 4 bases, 6 bases remained unmatched. The CDR3 has 15 residues. Germline assignment: CDR1 SGHTA and CDR2 FQGTGA. The assay that was used to sequence DNA from cultured CD4+ T cells was the Oncomine TCR Beta short-read assay. From the PCR reads, TCRdb called clonotypes with MiXCR, one entry per CDR3 protein. The data contain about 20,000 distinct CDR3 sequences, around 63% of them singletons. This rearrangement joins TRBV7-3 to TRBJ2-1; TRBD2 agrees at 9 bases. Sequenced: CD4+ T cells from blood, cultured in vitro. The receptor comes from a human donor who had recovered from COVID-19. CDR3 in amino acids: CASSQTSGYYNEQFF. CDR3 bases: TGTGCCAGCAGCCAGACTAGCGGATATTACAATGAGCAGTTCTTC.